The 23 T cell receptor beta chains listed next were all sequenced from one sample in a study of blood T cell repertoires in COVID-19 (TCRdb year 2020). Library method: the immunoSEQ multiplex PCR assay. In TCRdb, the immuneACCESS table is reduced to in-frame sequences with V and J assigned. These tables do not hold every clone; where another copy was compared, an unresolved V gene accounts for under half, and the others remain unexplained. This sample gives about 220,000 clones in total; around four fifths of them show up just once. Together, the top ten hold approximately 8% of the sample. Sample: peripheral blood. These receptor sequences come from an elderly woman with COVID-19, enrolled during active disease.

This chain connects TRBV19 to TRBJ1-5; a possible D gene is TRBD1 (5 bases). The CDR3 runs 14 residues. Trimming left V 3 bases short and J 3 bases short, with 9 bases between. Germline V lookup: CDR1 LNHDA, CDR2 SQIVND (reference sequence). The CDR3 bases are TGTGCCAGTAGTATTGACAGTATCAATCAGCCCCAGCATTTT. Translated, it gives CASSIDSINQPQHF.

This rearrangement joins TRBV5-1 to TRBJ1-3; D is possibly TRBD1 (5 bases). CDR3 length: 14 residues. CDR1 and CDR2 from the germline V gene are SGHRS and YFSETQ. With 4 bases removed from V and 1 base from J, the gap between germline ends came to 9 bases. The CDR3 loop is CASSAGGSGNTIYF. The CDR3 DNA reads TGCGCCAGCAGCGCGGGGGGGTCTGGAAACACCATATATTTT.

V usage is TRBV6-6 and J usage is TRBJ1-6; no clear D gene. V gave up 5 bases and J gave up 7 bases, with 21 bases separating them. The CDR3 covers 17 residues. Germline V gives CDR1 MNHNY, CDR2 SVGAGI (reference sequence). CDR3 in DNA: TGTGCCAGCAGTCGCAATGTGGGCCCTGGGTTAAATTCACCCCTCCACTTT. This translates into CASSRNVGPGLNSPLHF.

This clone turned up a few times. The genes are TRBV29-1 and TRBJ1-1; D gene uncertain. The CDR3 contains 13 residues. CDR1 and CDR2 from the germline V gene are SQVTM and ANQGSEA. V shed 1 base and J shed 4 bases, with 10 bases lying between them. CDR3 protein: CSVEGALGTEAFF. DNA of the CDR3: TGCAGCGTTGAAGGGGCTTTGGGCACTGAAGCTTTCTTT. The complete variable domain, with remaining parts taken from reference TRBV29-1 and TRBJ1-1, reads SAVISQKPSRDICQRGTSLTIQCQVDSQVTMMFWYRQQPGQSLTLIATANQGSEATYESGFVIDKFPISRPNLTFSTLTVSNMSPEDSSIYLCSVEGALGTEAFFGQGTRLTVV.

V and J are TRBV27 and TRBJ1-2, with 7 bases aligning to TRBD1. After removal of 6 bases from V and 5 bases from J, the junction contained 3 bases not matched to a gene. The germline CDR1 and CDR2 sequences are MNHEY and SMNVEV (reference sequence). The CDR3 runs to 12 residues. The CDR3 loop is CASSDRDYGYTF. The DNA of the CDR3 is TGTGCCAGCAGCGACAGGGATTATGGCTACACCTTC.

The rearrangement links TRBV5-6 to TRBJ2-1, with TRBD2 as a possible D gene (6 bases). CDR3 length: 13 residues. The V end lost 3 bases, the J end lost 7 bases, and 11 bases lay between the germline ends. In germline, CDR1 is SGHDT, CDR2 YYEEEE. CDR3: CASSSRRGNEQFF. Here the CDR3 DNA reads TGTGCCAGCAGCTCGCGGAGGGGAAATGAGCAGTTCTTC.

The CDR3 here is CASSLEGGRGQRSRETQYF. CDR3 coding DNA: TGCGCCAGCAGCTTGGAAGGGGGAAGGGGACAGAGATCGCGAGAGACCCAGTACTTC. The chain joins TRBV5-1 to TRBJ2-5; 7 bases line up with TRBD1. Germline CDR1 SGHRS, CDR2 YFSETQ. The CDR3 contains 19 residues. V lost 0 bases to trimming and J lost 4 bases; unmatched junction nucleotides: 18.

Remarks on this clone: One end of the junction varies from germline; a read error may be responsible. This sequence joins TRBV5-1 and TRBJ1-2; a weak D match, TRBD1 (5 bases). The CDR3 covers 14 residues. Germline CDR1 and CDR2: SGHRS and YFSETQ. DNA of the CDR3: TGCGCCAGCAGTTTGGCCCGGGGGGGAGATGGCTACACCTTC. Its protein is CASSLARGGDGYTF.

A few counts support this clone. V gene TRBV9 combines with J gene TRBJ1-2, with D possibly TRBD1 on 5 matching bases. This CDR3 has 15 residues. Germline assignment: CDR1 SGDLS and CDR2 YYNGEE. V was pared by 3 bases and J by 7 bases, with 19 bases between. CDR3 sequence: CASSARMGGRSGYTF. The CDR3 bases are TGTGCCAGCAGCGCACGGATGGGGGGGAGGTCTGGCTACACCTTC. Variable domain in full (rest from reference TRBV9 and TRBJ1-2): DSGVTQTPKHLITATGQRVTLRCSPRSGDLSVYWYQQSLDQGLQFLIQYYNGEERAKGNILERFSAQQFPDLHSELNLSSLELGDSALYFCASSARMGGRSGYTFGSGTRLTVV.

The J gene is TRBJ1-2, the V gene TRBV9; D gene uncertain. The CDR3 totals 14 residues. V lost 0 bases, J lost 7 bases, and 13 bases lay in between. Germline V gene sequence: CDR1 SGDLS, CDR2 YYNGEE. The CDR3 DNA reads as TGTGCCAGCAGCGTAGGACTTCCCCCCCTTGGCTACACCTTC. Residues: CASSVGLPPLGYTF.

This clone has just a few counts. The chain couples TRBV4-1 to TRBJ2-5; 8 bases are a match to TRBD2. The junction had 1 base not matched to a gene; V was cut back by 0 bases and J by 1 base. This CDR3 region has 15 residues. Germline CDR1 MGHRA, CDR2 YSYEKL. The CDR3 region is CASSQDSGVQETQYF. The DNA for the CDR3 is TGCGCCAGCAGCCAAGATAGCGGGGTCCAAGAGACCCAGTACTTC.

The rearrangement links TRBV30 to TRBJ1-3; 8 bases are a match to TRBD1. Germline V gives CDR1 GTSNPN, CDR2 SVGIG (reference sequence). V gave up 5 bases and J gave up 0 bases; unmatched junction bases: 6. The CDR3 runs to 15 residues. Written as DNA, the CDR3 is TGTGCCTGGGAAGACAGGGGCATCTCTGGAAACACCATATATTTT. Amino acids: CAWEDRGISGNTIYF.

Many counts were recorded for this clone. The rearrangement links TRBV6-6 to TRBJ2-3; 9 bases map to TRBD1. The V gene's germline CDR1 is MNHNY and CDR2 SVGAGI (reference sequence). The length of the CDR3 is 15 residues. With 9 bases clipped from V and 2 bases from J, the junction kept 9 bases outside the gene matches. As DNA, the CDR3 is TGTGCCAGTCAAAAGGGACAGGGAACCACAGATACGCAGTATTTT. It translates to CASQKGQGTTDTQYF.

The chain employs TRBV5-1 and TRBJ2-3, with a possible D match to TRBD2 (5 bases). The CDR3 extends over 17 amino acids. From germline, CDR1 is SGHRS and CDR2 YFSETQ. Trimming removed 4 bases from V and 0 bases from J, with 18 bases in between. This chain's CDR3 is CASSRQFSGSSTDTQYF. For the CDR3, the DNA is TGCGCCAGCAGCCGCCAGTTCTCGGGATCTAGCACAGATACGCAGTATTTT. Full variable domain (missing parts from reference TRBV5-1 and TRBJ2-3): KAGVTQTPRYLIKTRGQQVTLSCSPISGHRSVSWYQQTPGQGLQFLFEYFSETQRNKGNFPGRFSGRQFSNSRSEMNVSTLELGDSALYLCASSRQFSGSSTDTQYFGPGTRLTVL.

The rearrangement joins TRBV7-2 to TRBJ1-5, with no clear D. V dropped 6 bases and J dropped 7 bases, with 10 bases sitting between them. The CDR3 extends over 12 amino acids. Germline V CDR1 and CDR2: SGHTA, FQGNSA. The CDR3 sequence: CASRGDLQPQHF. As DNA, the CDR3 is TGTGCCAGCAGGGGAGACTTGCAGCCCCAGCATTTT.

V usage is TRBV7-9 and J usage is TRBJ2-2; D gene ambiguous. The germline gives CDR1 SEHNR, CDR2 FQNEAQ (reference sequence). V was clipped by 3 bases and J by 3 bases, with 5 bases between them. The CDR3 consists of 13 residues. CDR3 in amino acids: CASSLVDTGELFF. The CDR3 region has the DNA TGTGCCAGCAGCTTGGTAGACACCGGGGAGCTGTTTTTT.

V is TRBV7-8 and J is TRBJ2-7; 7 bases fit TRBD1. The CDR3 length is 14 residues. CDR1 is SGHVS, CDR2 FQNEAQ, per germline. V was pared by 4 bases and J by 2 bases, with 5 bases of the junction left unmatched. CDR3 nucleotide sequence: TGTGCCAGCAGCTCCGGGACAGCGGCCTACGAGCAGTACTTC. Translating it yields CASSSGTAAYEQYF.

The V gene is TRBV5-6, the J gene TRBJ1-6; 7 nucleotides line up with TRBD1. Germline V gives CDR1 SGHDT, CDR2 YYEEEE. Unmatched junction bases numbered 8, after V lost 4 bases and J lost 7 bases. CDR3 length: 15 residues. The chain's CDR3 is CASSHNRGWNSPLHF. The CDR3 DNA reads TGTGCCAGCAGCCACAACAGGGGCTGGAATTCACCCCTCCACTTT.

This clone was picked up one time. The rearrangement joins TRBV24-1 to TRBJ2-2, with no clear D. The CDR3 sequence is 13 residues long. V was cut by 7 bases and J by 1 base, with 6 bases left in between. From germline, CDR1 is KGHDR and CDR2 SFDVKD. CDR3 DNA: TGTGCCACCAGCGAGAGGAACACCGGGGAGCTGTTTTTT. This sequence encodes CATSERNTGELFF.

The J gene is TRBJ2-5, the V gene TRBV18; the D is unclear. Germline CDR1 and CDR2: KGHSH and LQKENI. The CDR3 is 13 amino acids. V shed 3 bases and J shed 3 bases, with 8 bases lying between them. The CDR3 DNA follows: TGTGCCAGCTCACCTAGCTGGGAAGAGACCCAGTACTTC. This translates into CASSPSWEETQYF.

In the case of this clone: The same CDR3 also results from other DNA sequences found in this sample. The rearrangement uses TRBV7-3 and TRBJ2-3; a weak D match, TRBD2 (5 bases). CDR1 is SGHTA and CDR2 is FQGTGA in the germline V gene. V gave up 3 bases and J gave up 0 bases, with 7 bases separating them. The CDR3 loop spans 14 amino acids. The CDR3 DNA reads as TGTGCCAGCAGCTTGACGGGAAGCACAGATACGCAGTATTTT. Translated: CASSLTGSTDTQYF.

V gene TRBV9 combines with J gene TRBJ2-1; 9 nucleotides match TRBD2. This CDR3 has 18 residues. J gave up 7 bases and V 0 bases, and 14 bases lay outside the gene matches. Germline V CDR1 and CDR2: SGDLS, YYNGEE. In DNA, the CDR3 is TGTGCCAGCAGCGTAGATTGGTTGGCGGGGGGGCCAAGAAATGAGCAGTTCTTC. It codes for CASSVDWLAGGPRNEQFF.

Only a few counts were recorded for this clone. The chain uses TRBV6-5 and TRBJ2-7, with 8 bases fitting TRBD1. V lost 7 bases to trimming and J lost 0 bases; unmatched junction nucleotides: 5. The germline V gene encodes CDR1 MNHEY and CDR2 SVGAGI. This CDR3 is 14 amino acids long. CDR3 nucleotide sequence: TGTGCCAGCACCAGGGACAGGAGCTCCTACGAGCAGTACTTC. This gives the protein CASTRDRSSYEQYF.